Listed below are T cell receptor beta chains from one sample, sequenced in a study of cytomegalovirus exposure and HLA in healthy donors. Sequencing used immunoSEQ multiplex PCR; TCRdb keeps in-frame clones, though not all of them. The table includes about 140,000 clones, approximately 77% detected once. The sample was PBMCs. These receptors were taken from a man aged 25-45 years in good health and CMV-seronegative. Both conserved end residues are part of each CDR3. Each record gives: V gene, J gene, clone size, D gene, CDR3 DNA, CDR3 protein. The D gene is left open where the match is weak. Some rows have no size entry. The others give once, few or many, or a class for an expanded clone.

>TRBV9|TRBJ2-1|-|-
TGTGCCAGCAGCGTAGCCGCCTACAATGAGCAGTTCTTC
CASSVAAYNEQFF
>TRBV21-1|TRBJ2-7|-|-
TGTGCCAGCAGCCTCCCGGGGAGAATGCCCTACGAGCAGTACTTC
CASSLPGRMPYEQYF
>TRBV5-1|TRBJ2-1|-|TRBD2
TGCGCCAGCAGCGCCACTAGCGGGAGGGCCTTAGGGCAGTTCTTC
CASSATSGRALGQFF
>TRBV27|TRBJ1-2|-|-
TGTGCCAGCACCCCATCTACAGGGTTCGCAAGATGGTATGGCTACACCTTC
CASTPSTGFARWYGYTF
>TRBV28|TRBJ1-2|-|TRBD1
TGTGCCAGCGTGACAGGGGGCGAGTATGGCTACACCTTC
CASVTGGEYGYTF
>TRBV6-1|TRBJ2-7|few|-
TGTGCCGGCGGGCAGGGGGGCTACGAGCAGTACTTC
CAGGQGGYEQYF
>TRBV10-1|TRBJ2-1|-|-
TGCGCCAGCGTTATACAGGGTGGGAATGAGCAGTTCTTC
CASVIQGGNEQFF
>TRBV5-1|TRBJ1-1|-|-
TGCGCCAGCAGCTTGGCCAGTTCGAACACTGAAGCTTTCTTT
CASSLASSNTEAFF
>TRBV2|TRBJ2-5|once|TRBD1
TGTGCCAGCGCCGGGACAGTTCAAGAGACCCAGTACTTC
CASAGTVQETQYF
>TRBV19|TRBJ1-1|-|-
TGTGCCAGTACCTCGTGGGACAATGAGGGCACTGAAGCTTTCTTT
CASTSWDNEGTEAFF
>TRBV6-1|TRBJ2-5|few|TRBD2
TGTGCCAGCAGTGAAGGTGCGGGAGAGTGGGAGACCCAGTACTTC
CASSEGAGEWETQYF
>TRBV4-1|TRBJ2-3|-|-
TGCGCCAGCAGCCAAGGATCAGGGAGCACAGATACGCAGTATTTT
CASSQGSGSTDTQYF
>TRBV28|TRBJ2-1|-|TRBD2
TGTGCCAGCAGTTTAGGGACTAGCGGGATGCCAGGGCAGTTCTTC
CASSLGTSGMPGQFF
>TRBV30|TRBJ1-1|-|TRBD1
TGTGCCTGGGGACAGGCGAACACTGAAGCTTTCTTT
CAWGQANTEAFF
>TRBV6-6|TRBJ2-1|-|TRBD2
TGTGCCAGCAGTCGTAGCGGGCGCACGAACAATGAGCAGTTCTTC
CASSRSGRTNNEQFF
>TRBV7-3|TRBJ2-3|-|TRBD1
TGTGCCAGCAGCTACGGACAGGGGGCAGGAGCAGATACGCAGTATTTT
CASSYGQGAGADTQYF
>TRBV28|TRBJ1-1|-|-
TGTGCCAGCAGTCCCCTAGGTGAGTCGAACACTGAAGCTTTCTTT
CASSPLGESNTEAFF
>TRBV28|TRBJ2-3|-|-
TGTGCCAGCAGTTGGCAGAGGGATAGCACAGATACGCAGTATTTT
CASSWQRDSTDTQYF
>TRBV11-2|TRBJ2-7|-|TRBD2
TGTGCCAGCAGCTCACTAGCGGGATCGCTGTACTTC
CASSSLAGSLYF
>TRBV5-1|TRBJ2-7|-|TRBD1
TGCGCCAGCAGCCAAACGCCGGGACAGGGCCACGAGCAGTACTTC
CASSQTPGQGHEQYF
>TRBV5-1|TRBJ2-3|-|-
TGCGCCAGCAGCTTGGCTCGCGGGGCAGATACGCAGTATTTT
CASSLARGADTQYF
>TRBV11-2|TRBJ1-1|few|TRBD1
TGTGCCAGCAGCTTAGGGGTGACAGGGAATGAAGCTTTCTTT
CASSLGVTGNEAFF
>TRBV19|TRBJ1-5|few|-
TGTGCCAGTTGGGGACTGACTAATCAGCCCCAGCATTTT
CASWGLTNQPQHF
>TRBV4-2|TRBJ2-7|-|TRBD2
TGTGCCAGCAGCCAAGGGACTAGCGGGAGTGGACCCTACGAGCAGTACTTC
CASSQGTSGSGPYEQYF
>TRBV27|TRBJ2-1|-|-
TGTGCCAGCAGTCGCTCGACAGGTTACAATGAGCAGTTCTTC
CASSRSTGYNEQFF
>TRBV19|TRBJ2-3|-|TRBD2
TGTGCCAGTAGTATAATGGGCGGGAGTAGCACAGATACGCAGTATTTT
CASSIMGGSSTDTQYF
>TRBV28|TRBJ1-2|once|-
TGTGCCAGCACCCTACAGGGCTATGGCTACACCTTC
CASTLQGYGYTF
>TRBV10-1|TRBJ2-3|-|TRBD2
TGCGCCAGCAGTGAGACTAGCGGGAGAACAGATACGCAGTATTTT
CASSETSGRTDTQYF
>TRBV5-1|TRBJ2-1|few|TRBD2
TGCGCCAGCAGCCCCCCTTTAAGCGGGAGGTACAATGAGCAGTTCTTC
CASSPPLSGRYNEQFF
>TRBV2|TRBJ2-3|-|-
TGTGCCAGCAGCGGGACTGGCGGTGCGGATACGCAGTATTTT
CASSGTGGADTQYF
>TRBV5-1|TRBJ1-1|-|-
TGCGCCAGCAGCTTACAGTCATCTAACACTGAAGCTTTCTTT
CASSLQSSNTEAFF
>TRBV29-1|TRBJ2-7|few|-
TGCAGCGTTGGGGGGGGGCTCTACGAGCAGTACTTC
CSVGGGLYEQYF
>TRBV5-1|TRBJ1-1|-|TRBD1
TGCGCCAGCAGGACACAGGGGGGGACTGAAGCTTTCTTT
CASRTQGGTEAFF
>TRBV6-5|TRBJ2-1|-|TRBD2
TGTGCCAGCAGTTCGGGACTAGCGAGACCGTTCTTC
CASSSGLARPFF
>TRBV19|TRBJ2-3|-|-
TGTGCCAGTAGTAACACCGGACTGGGCACAGATACGCAGTATTTT
CASSNTGLGTDTQYF
>TRBV5-1|TRBJ2-7|-|TRBD2
TGCGCCAGCAGCTTAACTAGCGGGCCCTCCTACGAGCAGTACTTC
CASSLTSGPSYEQYF
>TRBV14|TRBJ2-7|-|TRBD2
TGTGCCAGCAGCCATTGGGATAGCGGGGGGAGTTACGAGCAGTACTTC
CASSHWDSGGSYEQYF
>TRBV7-9|TRBJ1-2|once|TRBD1
TGTGCCAGCAGCCAGGGGGCAGTTAACTATGGCTACACCTTC
CASSQGAVNYGYTF
>TRBV6-1|TRBJ1-1|-|-
TGTGCCAGCCACAGGGCCCTGAACACTGAAGCTTTCTTT
CASHRALNTEAFF
>TRBV6-1|TRBJ2-7|-|TRBD1
TGTGCCAGCAGTGAAGTGGACAGGGGGCTTTACGAGCAGTACTTC
CASSEVDRGLYEQYF
>TRBV7-2|TRBJ2-1|-|TRBD2
TGTGCCAGCAGCATGGGACTAGTCAGTAATGAGCAGTTCTTC
CASSMGLVSNEQFF
>TRBV5-1|TRBJ2-3|-|TRBD2
TGCGCCAGCAGCTCCCGGACTAGCGGGAGGAGCACAGATACGCAGTATTTT
CASSSRTSGRSTDTQYF
>TRBV7-2|TRBJ2-3|few|TRBD1
TGTGCCAGCAGCTCCTCGGGCTCCCAAACAGGGGCAGATACGCAGTATTTT
CASSSSGSQTGADTQYF
>TRBV11-1|TRBJ1-5|-|-
TGTGCCAGCAGCCCGGACAGAAATCAGCCCCAGCATTTT
CASSPDRNQPQHF
>TRBV5-1|TRBJ1-1|-|TRBD1
TGCGCCAGCAGCGCGGGACAGATGAACACTGAAGCTTTCTTT
CASSAGQMNTEAFF
>TRBV6-6|TRBJ2-7|-|TRBD2
TGTGCCATCTCCCTTGCCCCTCCTAGCGGCTACGAGCAGTACTTC
CAISLAPPSGYEQYF
>TRBV6-4|TRBJ2-1|few|TRBD1
TGTGCCAGCAGTGAGGGGACAGGGGGCAATGAGCAGTTCTTC
CASSEGTGGNEQFF
>TRBV7-9|TRBJ2-5|-|TRBD2
TGTGCCAGCAGCTTCCGCGGGGGGCGGGAGACCCAGTACTTC
CASSFRGGRETQYF
>TRBV21-1|TRBJ2-4|-|-
TGTGCCAGCAGCAAAGCCGGGAAATCGCTCCTAGCCAAAAACATTCAGTACTTC
CASSKAGKSLLAKNIQYF
>TRBV5-1|TRBJ2-5|-|TRBD1
TGCGCCAGCAGCTCCGGGACAGGGAAGCAGACCCAGTACTTC
CASSSGTGKQTQYF
>TRBV13|TRBJ2-7|-|-
TGTGCCAGCAGCGAACTATTCTCCTACGAGCAGTACTTC
CASSELFSYEQYF
>TRBV28|TRBJ1-1|-|TRBD1
TGTGCCAGCAGGGAAGGGACAGGCCAAGCTTTCTTT
CASREGTGQAFF
>TRBV5-6|TRBJ1-3|-|-
TGTGCCAGCAGCTTGTTTCAGGGTGGAAACACCATATATTTT
CASSLFQGGNTIYF
>TRBV5-1|TRBJ2-1|-|-
TGCGCCAGCAGTATGGGAGGGGGATTTCGGGACAATGAGCAGTTCTTC
CASSMGGGFRDNEQFF
>TRBV6-5|TRBJ2-2|-|-
TGTGCCAGCAGCGAAGAGACCGGGGGGCTGTTTTTT
CASSEETGGLFF
>TRBV6-1|TRBJ2-1|-|-
TGTGCCAGTCGGGAGCTCCTTAAGGTTGAGCAGTTCTTC
CASRELLKVEQFF
>TRBV19|TRBJ1-5|-|-
TGTGCCAGTAGTATAGGGAGCCGCGGCAATCAGCCCCAGCATTTT
CASSIGSRGNQPQHF
>TRBV11-3|TRBJ2-3|-|-
TGTGCCAGCAGCTTAGGGGAGTCAGATACGCAGTATTTT
CASSLGESDTQYF
>TRBV2|TRBJ1-1|-|TRBD1
TGTGCCAGCAGTGGACAGGGGGCCCCGAACACTGAAGCTTTCTTT
CASSGQGAPNTEAFF
>TRBV29-1|TRBJ1-5|few|-
TGCAGCGCTGGCGCGAGGGATCAGCCCCAGCATTTT
CSAGARDQPQHF